This T cell receptor (beta chain) was documented in a study of control samples from healthy donors and cancer patients. The data were produced by immunoSEQ multiplex PCR, yet TCRdb's version contains in-frame clones alone and is incomplete. Seen here are roughly 59,000 clones, 92% observed once, and the top ten hold about 1.8%. The CDR3 covers 15 residues. The V gene end was trimmed by 6 bases and the J gene end by 8 bases; junction bases not matched to a gene: 10. Germline CDR1 reads SGHTA; CDR2 reads FQGTGA. This receptor was obtained from a man aged 35-49 years with colorectal cancer. J is TRBJ2-1 and V is TRBV7-3; 10 bases align to TRBD2. The sample comprised PBMCs. CDR3 region: CASSSSGGSNYEQFF. The CDR3 DNA follows: TGTGCCAGCAGTAGTAGCGGGGGGAGTAACTATGAGCAGTTCTTC.